This T cell receptor (beta chain) was documented in a study of follicular helper T cells after annual influenza vaccination. The wider study: Sampling occurred days 0, 7 and 28 after each influenza vaccination.

In regard to this clone: Its specificity is not known.

Time point: 2013-2014 season, 7 days after vaccination. Each time point used about 35 to 110 mL of blood. Only in-frame clones appear in the TCRdb table, and some are missing; sequencing was by immunoSEQ multiplex PCR. This table holds approximately 8,700 clones, nearly 85% found once. The germline V and J ends were trimmed by 6 bases and 1 base, with 10 bases remaining between them. Germline V lookup: CDR1 MDHEN, CDR2 SYDVKM. This CDR3 is 13 amino acids long. Regarding the study as a whole: ICOS+CD38+ cTfh clonality change tracked circulating plasmablast frequency change. Most later recoveries of Day 7 ICOS+CD38+ clones were ICOS-CD38- cTfh.

The clonotype originates from an adult who received the influenza vaccine. This chain joins TRBV28 and TRBJ2-7; tentatively, D is TRBD1 or TRBD2 (5 bases each). Sample: CXCR5+ CD38- circulating T follicular helper cells from blood, taken 7 days after influenza vaccination. As to subset: circulating Tfh, non-naive CD4+CXCR5+PD-1+ (ICOS+CD38+ or ICOS-CD38-). Here the CDR3 reads CASRSGQSYEQYF. CDR3 DNA: TGTGCCAGCAGGAGCGGACAATCCTACGAGCAGTACTTC.